Reported below is one TCR beta chain. This entry is derived from a study of blood T cell repertoires in COVID-19. Some clones are missing from TCRdb's copy, which holds only in-frame ones; the method was immunoSEQ multiplex PCR. The sample holds 250,000 to 350,000 clones, approximately 86% seen once. There are 14 residues in the CDR3. Trimming removed 0 bases from V and 5 bases from J, with 10 bases in between. Germline V gene sequence: CDR1 SGHTA, CDR2 FQGNSA. Sequencing input: PBMCs or T cells enriched from blood (not recorded which). The chain links TRBV7-2 to TRBJ2-5, with D perhaps matching TRBD2 (5 bases). This sequence originates from a woman aged 18 to 35 who had recovered from COVID-19. CDR3 in amino acids: CASSLARALETQYF. Here the CDR3 DNA reads TGTGCCAGCAGCTTAGCGAGGGCTCTTGAGACCCAGTACTTC.